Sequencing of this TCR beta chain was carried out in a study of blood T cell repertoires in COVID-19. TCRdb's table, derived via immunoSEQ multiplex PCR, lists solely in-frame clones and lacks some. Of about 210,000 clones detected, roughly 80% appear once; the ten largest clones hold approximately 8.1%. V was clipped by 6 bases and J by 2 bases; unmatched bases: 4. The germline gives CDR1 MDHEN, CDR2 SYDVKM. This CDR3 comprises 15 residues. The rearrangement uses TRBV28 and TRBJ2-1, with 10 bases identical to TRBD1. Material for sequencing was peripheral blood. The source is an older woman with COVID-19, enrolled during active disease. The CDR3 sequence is CASRSGQGAYNEQFF. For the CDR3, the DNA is TGTGCCAGCAGGTCCGGACAGGGGGCCTACAATGAGCAGTTCTTC. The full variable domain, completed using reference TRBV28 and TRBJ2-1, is DVKVTQSSRYLVKRTGEKVFLECVQDMDHENMFWYRQDPGLGLRLIYFSYDVKMKEKGDIPEGYSVSREKKERFSLILESASTNQTSMYLCASRSGQGAYNEQFFGPGTRLTVL.